The 21 T cell receptor beta chains given below trace back to one sample, sequenced in a study of identical twins. MiXCR, run by TCRdb on the 5' RACE reads, gives a single entry per CDR3 protein. Here the sample spans roughly 720,000 distinct CDR3 sequences, over 15% being singletons. These data were likewise used in another study, on T cells expressing NK-cell markers.

Sequencing was performed on PBMCs. The receptors stem from a woman younger than 35 in good health.

This clonotype was seen a handful of times. The chain links TRBV29-1 to TRBJ1-2; D remains ambiguous. Between the trimmed V and J ends, which lost 3 bases and 5 bases, there was a span of 7 bases. This CDR3 region has 11 residues. Germline V gene data show CDR1 as SQVTM and CDR2 as ANQGSEA. In DNA, the CDR3 is TGCAGCGTTGACGGAGCTTATGGCTACACCTTC. It specifies CSVDGAYGYTF.

This clonotype was counted a few times. The chain has TRBV20-1 and TRBJ1-1, with TRBD1 as a possible D gene (5 bases). This CDR3 spans 14 amino acids. Germline V gene lookup returns CDR1 DFQATT and CDR2 SNEGSKA (reference sequence). The DNA of the CDR3 is TGCAGGCCCGGAGGAGGGACGGGGAACACTGAAGCTTTCTTT. Protein: CRPGGGTGNTEAFF.

This clonotype appeared a few times. The chain carries TRBV27 and TRBJ1-5, with D unresolved. The V and J ends lost 4 bases and 4 bases respectively, with 14 bases between them. This CDR3 contains 15 residues. Germline loops: CDR1 MNHEY, CDR2 SMNVEV (reference sequence). CDR3 protein: CASSSSGYGNQPQHF. As DNA, the CDR3 is TGTGCCAGCAGTTCGTCGGGATATGGGAATCAGCCCCAGCATTTT.

This clonotype was observed many times. The rearrangement uses TRBV12-3 or TRBV12-4 and TRBJ2-7; 12 bases are a match to TRBD2. Trimming cost V 1 base and J 0 bases; bases outside gene matches: 4. The CDR3 runs 17 residues. For the CDR3, the DNA is TGTGCCAGCAGTTTAGGTCTAGCGGGAGGGCTCTCCTACGAGCAGTACTTC. This encodes CASSLGLAGGLSYEQYF.

V is TRBV7-2 and J is TRBJ1-1; D unresolved. Trimming pared 5 bases from V and 6 bases from J, leaving 22 bases between. Germline V lookup: CDR1 SGHTA, CDR2 FQGNSA. This CDR3 spans 16 amino acids. CDR3 nucleotides: TGTGCCAGCAGCCTAGGCCGGGCCCACGGTGGGGCTGAAGCTTTCTTT. Translation gives CASSLGRAHGGAEAFF.

The J gene is TRBJ2-7, the V gene TRBV29-1; 13 bases fit TRBD2. V gave up 7 bases and J gave up 5 bases; unmatched junction bases: 5. The CDR3 loop spans 13 amino acids. Germline values: CDR1 SQVTM, CDR2 ANQGSEA. DNA for the CDR3: TGCAGCGCAACTAGCGGGGGGGTAGACGAGCAGTACTTC. Protein product: CSATSGGVDEQYF.

CDR3 amino acids: CSARGTGMGDTQYF. CDR3 coding DNA: TGCAGTGCTAGAGGGACAGGGATGGGAGATACGCAGTATTTT. The chain has TRBV20-1 and TRBJ2-3; 8 nucleotides agree with TRBD1. Germline V gene data show CDR1 as DFQATT and CDR2 as SNEGSKA (reference sequence). The CDR3 has 14 amino acids. V was clipped by 1 base and J by 5 bases; unmatched bases: 5.

This clonotype was counted a few times. This chain connects TRBV20-1 to TRBJ2-7; 8 bases fit TRBD1. The CDR3 spans 16 residues. CDR1 and CDR2 (germline): DFQATT, SNEGSKA (reference sequence). V was clipped by 3 bases and J by 0 bases; unmatched bases: 10. CDR3 sequence reads: CSASNGRDRISYEQYF. The CDR3 nucleotides read TGCAGTGCTAGCAACGGCCGGGACAGGATCTCCTACGAGCAGTACTTC.

This chain joins TRBV11-3 and TRBJ2-7, with TRBD2 matching over 9 bases. In germline, CDR1 is SGHNT, CDR2 YENEEA. J lost 2 bases, V lost 5 bases, and 13 bases had no gene match. The CDR3 has 17 amino acids. CDR3 nucleotide sequence: TGTGCCAGCAGCCGAGGGGGGGCTAGCGGGATCGCCTACGAGCAGTACTTC. Amino acids: CASSRGGASGIAYEQYF. Supplemented by reference TRBV11-3 and TRBJ2-7, the full variable domain reads EAGVVQSPRYKIIEKKQPVAFWCNPISGHNTLYWYLQNLGQGPELLIRYENEEAVDDSQLPKDRFSAERLKGVDSTLKIQPAELGDSAVYLCASSRGGASGIAYEQYFGPGTRLTVT.

Concerning this clonotype: One end of the junction is discordant with germline, which a read error may explain. The chain combines TRBV29-1 with TRBJ2-1; TRBD2 might be the D (6 bases). The CDR3 extends over 11 amino acids. Germline CDR1 SQVTM, CDR2 ANQGSEA. Here the CDR3 DNA reads TGCAGCGTTGTGCGGGGCGGTGAGCGGTTCTTC. It codes for CSVVRGGERFF.

This clonotype came up a few times. The rearrangement joins TRBV20-1 to TRBJ2-1; 8 positions agree with TRBD1. With 5 bases clipped from V and 2 bases from J, the junction kept 8 bases outside the gene matches. Germline CDR1 reads DFQATT; CDR2 reads SNEGSKA (reference sequence). The CDR3 sequence is 15 residues long. CDR3 in amino acids: CSAPGGARTYNEQFF. In DNA, the CDR3 is TGCAGTGCTCCAGGGGGCGCGAGAACCTACAATGAGCAGTTCTTC.

The rearrangement uses TRBV2 and TRBJ2-7; D remains unclear. V lost 7 bases and J 2 bases, leaving 12 bases between the germline ends. This CDR3 has 13 amino acids. The V gene's germline CDR1 is SNHLY and CDR2 FYNNEI. CDR3 nucleotide sequence: TGTGCCAGCACCCCCGGTCGGGCCTACGAGCAGTACTTC. Its translation is CASTPGRAYEQYF. Full variable domain (outside the CDR3, taken from reference TRBV2 and TRBJ2-7): EPEVTQTPSHQVTQMGQEVILRCVPISNHLYFYWYRQILGQKVEFLVSFYNNEISEKSEIFDDQFSVERPDGSNFTLKIRSTKLEDSAMYFCASTPGRAYEQYFGPGTRLTVT.

The chain links TRBV20-1 to TRBJ2-5; possibly TRBD1 for D (6 bases). Germline V gene sequence: CDR1 DFQATT, CDR2 SNEGSKA (reference sequence). The germline V and J ends were trimmed by 6 bases and 3 bases, with 14 bases remaining between them. CDR3 length: 13 amino acids. CDR3 region: CSAPRTDEETQYF. CDR3 coding DNA: TGCAGTGCGCCCCGGACAGATGAAGAGACCCAGTACTTC.

This clonotype was seen ten or more times. The chain uses TRBV20-1 and TRBJ1-5; no clear D gene. Germline V CDR1 and CDR2: DFQATT, SNEGSKA (reference sequence). Trimming left V 2 bases short and J 15 bases short, with 14 bases between. The CDR3 loop spans 11 amino acids. DNA of the CDR3: TGCAGTGCTAGAACCGACTCCGGATGGCATTTT. The encoded protein is CSARTDSGWHF.

This clonotype turned up a few times. The V gene is TRBV20-1, the J gene TRBJ2-2; D unclear. The CDR3 extends over 13 amino acids. Per the germline V gene, CDR1 is DFQATT and CDR2 is SNEGSKA (reference sequence). Trimming pared 0 bases from V and 4 bases from J, leaving 6 bases between. In nucleotides, the CDR3 is TGCAGTGCTAGAGATTTAAGCACCGGGGAGCTGTTTTTT. This codes for CSARDLSTGELFF.

This clonotype was seen more than once but under ten times. The chain uses TRBV5-8 and TRBJ1-6; a weak D match, TRBD1 (5 bases). CDR1 and CDR2 (germline): SGHTS, YDEGEE. There are 12 residues in the CDR3. Trimming took off 4 bases at V and 14 bases at J, with 13 bases between the two ends. The DNA of the CDR3 is TGTGCCAGCAGCCAACAGGATTGGACCCTCCACTTT. Its translation is CASSQQDWTLHF.

This clonotype has at least ten counts. V and J are TRBV12-3 or TRBV12-4 and TRBJ2-1, with 7 bases lining up with TRBD2. This CDR3 spans 15 amino acids. V lost 3 bases and J lost 8; bases outside the gene matches: 10. This CDR3 is CASSFASGIWDEQFF. The CDR3 nucleotides are TGTGCCAGCAGTTTTGCTAGCGGCATATGGGATGAGCAGTTCTTC.

The chain recombines TRBV12-3 or TRBV12-4 with TRBJ2-2; D not resolved. The V end lost 6 bases, the J end lost 5 bases, and 13 bases lay between the germline ends. The CDR3 extends over 14 amino acids. This chain's CDR3 is CASRYSARTGELFF. CDR3 bases: TGTGCCAGCAGATACTCCGCGCGGACCGGGGAGCTGTTTTTT.

The chain employs TRBV5-1 and TRBJ2-3, with 7 bases that match TRBD1. Germline V CDR1 and CDR2: SGHRS, YFSETQ. The CDR3 is 13 amino acids. The junction had 9 bases not matched to a gene; V was cut back by 9 bases and J by 5 bases. The DNA of the CDR3 is TGCGCCACCGGAAGGGGGCCGGAAGATACGCAGTATTTT. This translates into CATGRGPEDTQYF.

This clonotype was detected only once. The rearrangement joins TRBV5-1 to TRBJ1-2; D call uncertain. The CDR3 extends over 13 amino acids. The germline V gene encodes CDR1 SGHRS and CDR2 YFSETQ. V was clipped by 2 bases and J by 8 bases, with 13 bases between them. The CDR3 is CASSFSGGGGYTF. The DNA for the CDR3 is TGCGCCAGCAGCTTTTCAGGTGGCGGGGGCTACACCTTC.

This clonotype occurred a few times. The chain carries TRBV20-1 and TRBJ2-3, with D unclear. The CDR3 runs 12 residues. V was clipped by 2 bases and J by 7 bases, with 10 bases between them. Per germline, CDR1 DFQATT and CDR2 SNEGSKA (reference sequence). The CDR3 DNA is TGCAGTGCTAGAACTGTCTCCCATACGCAGTATTTT. This encodes CSARTVSHTQYF.